The entry below gives a single TCR beta chain sequence along with its context. Its antigen is currently unknown. A single record per CDR3 protein comes from TCRdb applying MiXCR to the reads. The sample lists hundreds of thousands of distinct CDR3 sequences, less than 20% occurring once. V was pared by 4 bases and J by 1 base, with 5 bases of the junction left unmatched. Germline loops: CDR1 KGHSH, CDR2 LQKENI. This CDR3 comprises 15 residues. This sample was taken from a study of T cell repertoires in cytomegalovirus infection. At the level of the study: CMV infection and matching HLA type were both indicated by public TCR beta signatures.

Study-level findings and limits: Using cumulative public TCR beta family frequency, the authors identified those who carried CMV together with the relevant HLA. There were HLA-C-restricted CMV-specific TCR beta clonotypes dominating the ex vivo response.

Material: PBMCs. The source of this sequence is a human donor in good health (CMV status not recorded). Some clones in this sample may be carry-over from other donors' samples. The chain links TRBV18 to TRBJ2-5; 8 bases map to TRBD2. Here the CDR3 reads CASSRSGSLQETQYF. CDR3 nucleotide sequence: TGTGCCAGCTCACGAAGCGGGAGCCTCCAAGAGACCCAGTACTTC.